This entry lists 5 T cell receptor beta chains sequenced from one sample in a study of type 1 regulatory T cells. TCRdb reprocessed the reads via MiXCR and lists one record per CDR3 protein. The sample records tens of thousands of distinct CDR3 sequences, about half being singletons. The antigens for these receptors are not known. Material for sequencing was cultured T cells, either the whole culture or a sorted T cell fraction (not recorded which). These receptors all come from a human donor in good health.

This clonotype turned up a few times. The V and J genes are TRBV2 and TRBJ2-1; no clear D gene. CDR1 is SNHLY, CDR2 FYNNEI, per germline. This CDR3 spans 14 amino acids. V lost 7 bases and J lost 2, with 12 bases in between. This CDR3 reads CASTSLRAYNEQFF. In nucleotides, the CDR3 is TGTGCCAGCACCTCCTTGCGAGCCTACAATGAGCAGTTCTTC.

The chain recombines TRBV9 with TRBJ1-1; D is ambiguous. This CDR3 has 15 residues. The V and J ends lost 2 bases and 1 base respectively, with 12 bases between them. From germline, CDR1 is SGDLS and CDR2 YYNGEE. CDR3 loop: CASSVDLQRNTEAFF. The DNA of the CDR3 is TGTGCCAGCAGCGTTGACTTACAGAGGAACACTGAAGCTTTCTTT.

V and J are TRBV20-1 and TRBJ2-1; the match to TRBD2 covers 8 bases. The CDR3 is 14 residues long. V lost 6 bases, J lost 0 bases, and 4 bases stayed unmatched. Germline assignment: CDR1 DFQATT and CDR2 SNEGSKA (reference sequence). CDR3 DNA: TGCAGTGCCGGGGGGGCGTACTCCTACAATGAGCAGTTCTTC. Translated, it gives CSAGGAYSYNEQFF.

This chain links TRBV7-9 with TRBJ2-7; TRBD2 matches at 9 bases. With V trimmed by 6 bases and J by 1 base, 4 bases remained unmatched. Germline V gives CDR1 SEHNR, CDR2 FQNEAQ (reference sequence). The CDR3 runs to 14 residues. CDR3 protein: CASSSSGVSYEQYF. CDR3 DNA: TGTGCCAGCAGTTCTAGCGGGGTTTCCTACGAGCAGTACTTC.

The chain links TRBV11-2 to TRBJ1-2; 8 bases agree with TRBD1. Germline V gene sequence: CDR1 SGHAT, CDR2 FQNNGV. The CDR3 is 15 amino acids. V dropped 5 bases and J dropped 4; count of bases not matched to a gene: 9. CDR3 nucleotide sequence: TGTGCCAGCAGCCGGACAGGGAAGCTTGTCTATGGCTACACCTTC. It codes for CASSRTGKLVYGYTF.